The 31 T cell receptor beta chains below all came from one sample that was sequenced in a study of CD8+ T cells in alopecia areata (dated by TCRdb to the late 2010s). What the time point label conveys for this sample: less than five weeks on oral tofacitinib. This specimen's treatment or condition label, interpreted: oral pan-JAK inhibitor, 5-10 mg twice daily. Library preparation was by the immunoSEQ multiplex PCR assay. RNA was extracted from all samples and reverse transcribed into cDNA, which served as template for TCR sequencing. TCRdb carries this immuneACCESS record with in-frame sequences only. Its versions omit some clonotypes, under half of them owing to an unresolved V gene in the studies checked, with the rest unexplained. The sample data list about 120,000 clones, and 58% of these were observed just once. In total, the top ten clones hold 25% to 35% of the sample. The sequencing used CD8+ T cells sorted from blood, collected at week 4, from a patient treated with tofacitinib. Source of these receptors: a human donor with alopecia areata.

The V and J genes are TRBV2 and TRBJ1-5; the D is unclear. Germline-derived CDR1 and CDR2 are SNHLY and FYNNEI. V shed 0 bases and J shed 5 bases, with 5 bases lying between them. This CDR3 has 13 amino acids. The CDR3 is CASSEASHQPQHF. The CDR3 DNA sequence: TGTGCCAGCAGTGAAGCATCGCATCAGCCCCAGCATTTT. The entire variable domain, with the rest obtained from reference TRBV2 and TRBJ1-5, is as follows: EPEVTQTPSHQVTQMGQEVILRCVPISNHLYFYWYRQILGQKVEFLVSFYNNEISEKSEIFDDQFSVERPDGSNFTLKIRSTKLEDSAMYFCASSEASHQPQHFGDGTRLSIL.

V usage is TRBV28 and J usage is TRBJ2-4, with 16 nucleotides matching TRBD2. This CDR3 is 19 amino acids long. Germline V gene lookup returns CDR1 MDHEN and CDR2 SYDVKM. V lost 5 bases, J lost 0 bases, and 7 bases stayed unmatched. CDR3 sequence reads: CASSRPGTSGGVAKNIQYF. CDR3 in DNA: TGTGCCAGCAGTCGCCCCGGGACTAGCGGGGGGGTAGCCAAAAACATTCAGTACTTC.

Only one count was recorded for this clone. The junction differs from germline at one of its ends, possibly a read error. The rearrangement joins TRBV7-2 to TRBJ2-7; 9 bases match TRBD2. The CDR3 has 15 residues. Per the germline V gene, CDR1 is SGHTA and CDR2 is FQGNSA. DNA for the CDR3: TGTGCCAGCAGCGTAGCGGGGGAGCTTTATTACGAGCAGTACTTC. Translation gives CASSVAGELYYEQYF.

The chain links TRBV15 to TRBJ1-5; D is unclear. Germline loops: CDR1 LNHNV, CDR2 YYDKDF (reference sequence). The V and J ends lost 0 bases and 9 bases respectively, with 6 bases between them. The CDR3 has 12 residues. CDR3 bases: TGTGCCACCAGCAGAGATAGTGGGCCCCAGCATTTT. This codes for CATSRDSGPQHF.

V is TRBV27 and J is TRBJ1-2, with D possibly TRBD1 on 5 matching bases. Trimming cost V 6 bases and J 4 bases, with 15 bases left between them. Germline V gene sequence: CDR1 MNHEY, CDR2 SMNVEV (reference sequence). The CDR3 is 14 amino acids. The CDR3 is CASRDSDGFYGYTF. CDR3 coding DNA: TGTGCCAGCAGAGACAGTGATGGGTTCTATGGCTACACCTTC.

Comments on this clone: One junction end does not reproduce the germline sequence, and a read error may be involved. The V call is TRBV7-7, the J call TRBJ2-1; 7 bases match TRBD1. Germline V lookup: CDR1 SSHAT, CDR2 FNYEAQ (reference sequence). The CDR3 contains 14 residues. The CDR3 here is CASSSGQDAGEQFF. The DNA of the CDR3 is TGTGCTAGCAGCTCTGGACAGGACGCGGGTGAGCAGTTCTTC.

This clone turned up a few times. The V call is TRBV7-2, the J call TRBJ2-3; 9 bases match TRBD1. CDR3 length: 14 amino acids. Germline trimming cut 5 bases from V and 6 bases from J; bases unmatched to any gene: 6. CDR1 and CDR2 from the germline V gene are SGHTA and FQGNSA. The CDR3 sequence: CASSLGQGRDTQYF. In nucleotides, the CDR3 is TGTGCCAGCAGCCTCGGACAGGGGAGGGATACGCAGTATTTT.

The chain has TRBV29-1 and TRBJ2-1; D possibly corresponds to TRBD2 (6 bases). CDR1 and CDR2 from the germline V gene are SQVTM and ANQGSEA. The CDR3 has 12 amino acids. Trimming took 7 bases from V and 10 from J, leaving 17 bases between them. CDR3 region: CSARDSVYEQFF. CDR3 bases: TGCAGCGCAAGGGACTCTGTTTACGAGCAGTTCTTC.

CDR3 sequence (DNA): TGCGCCAGCAGCTTGTATGGAGAGACCCAGTACTTC. This encodes CASSLYGETQYF. The chain has TRBV5-1 and TRBJ2-5; D unclear. V was cut by 1 base and J by 4 bases, with 5 bases left in between. The length of the CDR3 is 12 residues. Per germline, CDR1 SGHRS and CDR2 YFSETQ.

The J gene is TRBJ1-1, the V gene TRBV30, with 8 bases lining up with TRBD1. Per the germline V gene, CDR1 is GTSNPN and CDR2 is SVGIG (reference sequence). V dropped 2 bases and J dropped 3; count of bases not matched to a gene: 2. The CDR3 has 13 residues. Here the CDR3 DNA reads TGTGCCTGGAGTTGGGGACAGGACACTGAAGCTTTCTTT. As protein: CAWSWGQDTEAFF.

This clone was counted between two and nine times. This sequence joins TRBV5-6 and TRBJ1-1; no firm D call. The CDR3 is 12 amino acids. Between the trimmed V and J ends, which lost 4 bases and 0 bases, there was a span of 4 bases. The germline gives CDR1 SGHDT, CDR2 YYEEEE. CDR3 DNA: TGTGCCAGCAGCGCATTGAACACTGAAGCTTTCTTT. As protein: CASSALNTEAFF.

This clone has more than one count but fewer than ten. This chain uses TRBV29-1 with TRBJ2-3, with D hard to call. The germline CDR1 and CDR2 sequences are SQVTM and ANQGSEA. This CDR3 has 11 residues. Trimming left V 7 bases short and J 4 bases short, with 9 bases between. The CDR3 DNA follows: TGCAGCGCCGGACGGTCAGATACGCAGTATTTT. Translating it yields CSAGRSDTQYF.

This clone has a handful of counts. J is TRBJ2-7 and V is TRBV19; no firm D call. This CDR3 comprises 14 residues. The germline V gene has CDR1 LNHDA and CDR2 SQIVND (reference sequence). V lost 5 bases to trimming and J lost 3 bases, with 14 bases between them. The CDR3: CASSPSPGGYEQYF. CDR3 nucleotide sequence: TGTGCCAGTAGTCCCTCCCCCGGCGGCTACGAGCAGTACTTC.

This clone was detected once. In nucleotides, the CDR3 is TGCAGCGGCGTCCCCCTGTTGGACAGAACAGATACGCAGTATTTT. Protein: CSGVPLLDRTDTQYF. The V call is TRBV29-1, the J call TRBJ2-3; D may be TRBD1 (6 bases). The CDR3 is made up of 15 amino acids. Germline V gene data show CDR1 as SQVTM and CDR2 as ANQGSEA. V gave up 7 bases and J gave up 3 bases, with 20 bases separating them.

The chain has TRBV29-1 and TRBJ2-2, with TRBD2 matching 11 bases. Trimming at V came to 4 bases and at J to 3 bases, leaving 7 bases not matched to a gene. The germline gives CDR1 SQVTM, CDR2 ANQGSEA. This CDR3 has 16 amino acids. DNA of the CDR3: TGCAGCGTTGTTCTAGCGGGGGGAAAGGACACCGGGGAGCTGTTTTTT. Protein: CSVVLAGGKDTGELFF.

The J gene is TRBJ1-1, the V gene TRBV19; D gene ambiguous. The CDR3 totals 15 residues. V shed 5 bases and J shed 6 bases, with 19 bases lying between them. Germline-derived CDR1 and CDR2 are LNHDA and SQIVND (reference sequence). The CDR3 nucleotides are TGTGCCAGTAGTGCGGAATTATCGGACTGGGCTGAAGCTTTCTTT. It translates to CASSAELSDWAEAFF.

The chain joins TRBV27 to TRBJ2-1; the match to TRBD1 covers 8 bases. V was pared by 5 bases and J by 5 bases, with 5 bases of the junction left unmatched. The CDR3 contains 14 residues. The germline V gene encodes CDR1 MNHEY and CDR2 SMNVEV (reference sequence). CDR3 in amino acids: CASSPTGDNNEQFF. The CDR3 DNA reads as TGTGCCAGCAGTCCGACAGGGGATAACAATGAGCAGTTCTTC.

The chain is built from TRBV9 and TRBJ2-7, with 8 bases matching TRBD1. CDR1 and CDR2 (germline): SGDLS, YYNGEE. The CDR3 length is 14 residues. Trimming at V came to 0 bases and at J to 5 bases, leaving 4 bases not matched to a gene. The CDR3 here is CASSVGDRPDEQYF. DNA of the CDR3: TGTGCCAGCAGCGTAGGGGACAGGCCTGACGAGCAGTACTTC.

About this clone itself: The same CDR3 can be traced to other DNA sequences in this sample. The chain joins TRBV29-1 to TRBJ2-7; no clear D gene. There are 11 residues in the CDR3. V was cut by 3 bases and J by 7 bases, with 10 bases left in between. Per germline, CDR1 SQVTM and CDR2 ANQGSEA. The chain's CDR3 is CSVEAGLEQYF. The DNA for the CDR3 is TGCAGCGTTGAGGCTGGGCTGGAGCAGTACTTC.

This clone was observed a handful of times. The chain joins TRBV6-5 to TRBJ2-3; D not certain. There are 13 residues in the CDR3. The germline V gene has CDR1 MNHEY and CDR2 SVGAGI. Trimming cost V 2 bases and J 1 base, with 4 bases left between them. This chain's CDR3 is CASSYLRTDTQYF. CDR3 coding DNA: TGTGCCAGCAGTTACCTCCGCACAGATACGCAGTATTTT.

V and J are TRBV2 and TRBJ2-7; 11 bases line up with TRBD2. The CDR3 has 15 amino acids. The V gene's germline CDR1 is SNHLY and CDR2 FYNNEI. Trimming took 5 bases from V and 0 from J; bases not matched to a gene: 3. The CDR3 DNA is TGTGCCAGCAGTCCGACTAGCGGGGTCTCCTACGAGCAGTACTTC. Protein: CASSPTSGVSYEQYF.

This rearrangement joins TRBV29-1 to TRBJ2-7; the D gene could be TRBD1 or TRBD2 (5 bases each). In germline, CDR1 is SQVTM, CDR2 ANQGSEA. The CDR3 runs to 14 residues. Trimming pared 6 bases from V and 3 bases from J, leaving 18 bases between. In DNA, the CDR3 is TGCAGCGTATGTTGGGGTCTGGGGGACTACGAGCAGTACTTC. Protein: CSVCWGLGDYEQYF.

This rearrangement joins TRBV30 to TRBJ2-7, with a weak D call TRBD1 (7 bases). Germline V gene sequence: CDR1 GTSNPN, CDR2 SVGIG (reference sequence). V shed 4 bases and J shed 7 bases, with 23 bases lying between them. The CDR3 is 15 residues long. The CDR3 reads CAWTSGARGSEEQYF. In nucleotides, the CDR3 is TGTGCCTGGACATCGGGGGCCAGGGGGTCCGAGGAGCAGTACTTC.

The rearrangement joins TRBV27 to TRBJ1-6; D is uncertain. Germline V gene sequence: CDR1 MNHEY, CDR2 SMNVEV (reference sequence). The CDR3 length is 17 residues. Trimming took 5 bases from V and 4 from J, leaving 18 bases between them. For the CDR3, the DNA is TGTGCCAGCAGTCCCTACACCGGTTCCCATTATAATTCACCCCTCCACTTT. Protein product: CASSPYTGSHYNSPLHF.

The chain has TRBV5-1 and TRBJ2-3; TRBD2 matches at 8 bases. This CDR3 comprises 16 residues. Germline CDR1 SGHRS, CDR2 YFSETQ. Trimming cost V 0 bases and J 2 bases; bases outside gene matches: 5. CDR3 coding DNA: TGCGCCAGCAGCTTGGCAAGCGGGGGTCTCACAGATACGCAGTATTTT. The encoded protein is CASSLASGGLTDTQYF.

This clone has only a few counts. The germline gene is not matched at one end of the junction; a read error may be the cause. V is TRBV4-2 and J is TRBJ2-3; 11 positions agree with TRBD2. The germline gives CDR1 LGHNA, CDR2 YNFKEQ. This CDR3 contains 14 residues. CDR3 amino acids: CASSHFLAGGPIVF. CDR3 in DNA: TGTGCCAGCAGCCACTTCTTAGCGGGGGGGCCAATTGTTTTT.

This clone has a handful of counts. The V and J genes are TRBV29-1 and TRBJ2-3, with TRBD2 as a possible D gene (5 bases). V lost 1 base and J lost 0, with 11 bases in between. The CDR3 extends over 15 amino acids. Germline CDR1 reads SQVTM; CDR2 reads ANQGSEA. This CDR3 reads CSVEGWTASTDTQYF. The CDR3 nucleotides are TGCAGCGTTGAAGGTTGGACTGCTAGCACAGATACGCAGTATTTT.

This clone has just one count. The CDR3 reads CASSFDRPYNEQFF. DNA of the CDR3: TGTGCCAGCAGCTTTGACAGACCTTACAATGAGCAGTTCTTC. This chain links TRBV5-6 with TRBJ2-1; TRBD1 is a possible D gene (5 bases). Trimming removed 2 bases at V and 4 bases at J, with 10 bases between. The V gene's germline CDR1 is SGHDT and CDR2 YYEEEE. The CDR3 has 14 amino acids.

The chain combines TRBV29-1 with TRBJ2-7; D possibly matches TRBD1 or TRBD2 (6 bases each). V gave up 1 base and J gave up 2 bases, with 24 bases separating them. The CDR3 spans 18 residues. The V gene's germline CDR1 is SQVTM and CDR2 ANQGSEA. The CDR3 sequence: CSVEGALLGGLLAYEQYF. The CDR3 DNA sequence: TGCAGCGTTGAAGGGGCACTACTTGGGGGGCTTCTAGCCTACGAGCAGTACTTC.

The chain recombines TRBV13 with TRBJ2-5, with D maybe TRBD2 (6 bases). Germline assignment: CDR1 PRHDT and CDR2 FYEKMQ (reference sequence). Trimming stripped 1 base from V and 3 bases from J, with 21 bases between. The CDR3 runs 18 residues. In DNA form, the CDR3 reads TGTGCCAGCAGCTTAGCGTTAGGGGCTAGCGCGCCCGAAGAGACCCAGTACTTC. Amino acids: CASSLALGASAPEETQYF.

The chain recombines TRBV9 with TRBJ2-2; possibly TRBD1 for D (6 bases). The CDR3 length is 15 residues. Trimming cost V 0 bases and J 2 bases, with 8 bases left between them. Germline V lookup: CDR1 SGDLS, CDR2 YYNGEE. The CDR3 protein is CASSVEQGNTGELFF. The CDR3 DNA sequence: TGTGCCAGCAGCGTAGAACAGGGAAACACCGGGGAGCTGTTTTTT. The whole variable domain, remainder taken from reference TRBV9 and TRBJ2-2, is DSGVTQTPKHLITATGQRVTLRCSPRSGDLSVYWYQQSLDQGLQFLIQYYNGEERAKGNILERFSAQQFPDLHSELNLSSLELGDSALYFCASSVEQGNTGELFFGEGSRLTVL.